This T cell receptor (beta chain) appears in the sequencing data of a study of glioma-infiltrating T cells. The study's findings and limits: Above-expected tissue-blood divergence occurred in all gliomas, most in low-grade ones. CDR3 overlap between tissue and blood was very small.

About this clonotype: What it binds is unknown.

The germline CDR1 and CDR2 sequences are LNHDA and SQIVND (reference sequence). This CDR3 contains 15 residues. Germline trimming cut 7 bases from V and 6 bases from J; bases unmatched to any gene: 9. TCR alpha and beta CDR3 regions were amplified from RNA using iRepertoire nested multiplex PCR. For one-step reverse transcription and amplification, 100-400 ng of tissue mRNA or PBMC total RNA was used. TCRdb independently ran MiXCR on the multiplex PCR reads; one entry per CDR3 protein. The sample carries around 93,000 distinct CDR3 sequences, around 42% recorded once. The TCR originated in a human donor with low-grade glioma or glioblastoma, undergoing nonglioma brain surgery, or in good health (not recorded which). Sequencing was done on a sample of glioma tissue, nonneoplastic brain tissue, or PBMCs (not recorded which). The chain links TRBV19 to TRBJ2-3; 11 bases are a match to TRBD1. Written as DNA, the CDR3 is TGTGCCAGTACTCCCGGGACAGGGGGTCTTGATACGCAGTATTTT. It translates to CASTPGTGGLDTQYF. The complete variable domain, with remaining parts taken from reference TRBV19 and TRBJ2-3, reads DGGITQSPKYLFRKEGQNVTLSCEQNLNHDAMYWYRQDPGQGLRLIYYSQIVNDFQKGDIAEGYSVSREKKESFPLTVTSAQKNPTAFYLCASTPGTGGLDTQYFGPGTRLTVL.